Presented here are 26 T cell receptor beta chains from one specimen sequenced in a study of control samples from healthy donors and cancer patients. The protocol was immunoSEQ multiplex PCR, while the TCRdb copy is restricted to in-frame clones and leaves out a portion. In the table there are about 110,000 clones, approximately 80% of which are singletons. The sample taken for sequencing was blood. These receptors were collected from a young man in good health.

This sequence joins TRBV2 and TRBJ1-1; D uncertain. In germline, CDR1 is SNHLY, CDR2 FYNNEI. The CDR3 sequence is 8 residues long. The V gene lost 11 bases and the J gene lost 5 bases, with 3 bases spanning the gap. The CDR3 loop is CASTEAFF. The DNA for the CDR3 is TGTGCCTCAACTGAAGCTTTCTTT. Together with reference TRBV2 and TRBJ1-1, the CDR3 gives the full variable domain: EPEVTQTPSHQVTQMGQEVILRCVPISNHLYFYWYRQILGQKVEFLVSFYNNEISEKSEIFDDQFSVERPDGSNFTLKIRSTKLEDSAMYFCASTEAFFGQGTRLTVV.

This clone was seen a single time. The V gene is TRBV28, the J gene TRBJ1-5, with D maybe TRBD1 (6 bases). Trimming took 4 bases from V and 4 from J, leaving 14 bases between them. CDR3 length: 15 residues. Looked up from germline, CDR1 is MDHEN and CDR2 is SYDVKM. The CDR3 DNA sequence: TGTGCCAGCAGTTCCGAGGACGGGACAAATCAGCCCCAGCATTTT. Its translation: CASSSEDGTNQPQHF. The whole variable domain, remainder taken from reference TRBV28 and TRBJ1-5, is DVKVTQSSRYLVKRTGEKVFLECVQDMDHENMFWYRQDPGLGLRLIYFSYDVKMKEKGDIPEGYSVSREKKERFSLILESASTNQTSMYLCASSSEDGTNQPQHFGDGTRLSIL.

The count of this clone is one. CDR3 nucleotides: TGTGCCAGCAGCCCCTTGGGGGCGCCGAATGAAAAACTGTTTTTT. This translates into CASSPLGAPNEKLFF. The chain links TRBV9 to TRBJ1-4, with TRBD1 as a possible D gene (6 bases). The CDR3 runs 15 residues. The germline gives CDR1 SGDLS, CDR2 YYNGEE. Trimming stripped 4 bases from V and 5 bases from J, with 15 bases between. Looking up the rest from reference TRBV9 and TRBJ1-4 gives the full variable domain: DSGVTQTPKHLITATGQRVTLRCSPRSGDLSVYWYQQSLDQGLQFLIQYYNGEERAKGNILERFSAQQFPDLHSELNLSSLELGDSALYFCASSPLGAPNEKLFFGSGTQLSVL.

The rearrangement links TRBV7-2 to TRBJ2-7, with D possibly matching TRBD1 (7 bases). Germline CDR1 is SGHTA and CDR2 is FQGNSA. The CDR3 spans 14 residues. V was cut by 5 bases and J by 3 bases, with 14 bases left in between. The CDR3 sequence: CASSQQGGIYEQYV. CDR3 in DNA: TGTGCCAGCAGCCAGCAGGGGGGAATCTACGAGCAGTACGTC.

In regard to this clone: This sample also contains other DNA sequences that code for the same CDR3. The chain combines TRBV5-1 with TRBJ2-3; perhaps TRBD2 as D (6 bases). The CDR3 has 14 residues. Germline CDR1 and CDR2: SGHRS and YFSETQ. Trimming stripped 4 bases from V and 0 bases from J, with 9 bases between. The CDR3 DNA is TGCGCCAGCAGCCCGGGGACTAGCACAGATACGCAGTATTTT. It specifies CASSPGTSTDTQYF.

The chain couples TRBV9 to TRBJ1-2; D gene ambiguous. The germline CDR1 and CDR2 sequences are SGDLS and YYNGEE. V was clipped by 0 bases and J by 7 bases, with 10 bases between them. The CDR3 consists of 13 residues. CDR3 sequence (DNA): TGTGCCAGCAGCGTAGTTCTCTCGGGTGGCTACACCTTC. This gives the protein CASSVVLSGGYTF.

The chain recombines TRBV28 with TRBJ1-1; D uncertain. CDR1 MDHEN and CDR2 SYDVKM come from the germline V gene. This CDR3 contains 14 residues. Between the trimmed V and J ends, which lost 7 bases and 2 bases, there was a span of 14 bases. CDR3 in amino acids: CASTPRTQNTEAFF. In DNA, the CDR3 is TGTGCCAGCACCCCGAGGACCCAAAACACTGAAGCTTTCTTT.

This chain uses TRBV6-6 with TRBJ2-1; 7 bases agree with TRBD1. Germline assignment: CDR1 MNHNY and CDR2 SVGAGI (reference sequence). The CDR3 has 14 residues. V trimming: 6 bases; J trimming: 1 base; junction bases outside the gene matches: 3. DNA for the CDR3: TGTGCCAGCAGCTTGGGACAGTCCTACAATGAGCAGTTCTTC. Translated, it gives CASSLGQSYNEQFF.

V and J are TRBV6-5 and TRBJ2-4; D ambiguous. CDR3 size: 14 residues. The ends were cut back, 0 bases at V and 1 base at J, with 4 bases in the middle. CDR1 and CDR2 (germline): MNHEY, SVGAGI. CDR3 nucleotides: TGTGCCAGCAGTTACTCGCCCGCCAAAAACATTCAGTACTTC. Amino acids: CASSYSPAKNIQYF.

This chain uses TRBV4-1 with TRBJ1-3; no clear D. There are 16 residues in the CDR3. Looked up from germline, CDR1 is MGHRA and CDR2 is YSYEKL. V was pared by 3 bases and J by 2 bases, with 14 bases between. The CDR3 loop reads CASSQPPQRPGNTIYF. The CDR3 nucleotides read TGCGCCAGCAGCCAGCCCCCCCAAAGGCCTGGAAACACCATATATTTT.

The V and J genes are TRBV12-2 and TRBJ2-1. TRBV12-2 is a recognized pseudogene. The CDR3 contains 14 residues. CDR3 DNA: TGTGCAAGTCGCTTAGGGGTAATGGGGGATGAGCAGTTCTTC. It codes for CASRLGVMGDEQFF.

CDR3 loop: CASRPYSGGSTEAFF. DNA of the CDR3: TGTGCCAGCAGGCCCTATTCAGGGGGCAGCACTGAAGCTTTCTTT. The chain links TRBV7-8 to TRBJ1-1; 8 positions agree with TRBD1. CDR1 and CDR2 from the germline V gene are SGHVS and FQNEAQ. The V segment lost 6 bases and the J segment 4 bases; nucleotides outside the gene matches: 10. The CDR3 is 15 amino acids.

The rearrangement uses TRBV6-5 and TRBJ1-4; D possibly corresponds to TRBD1 (5 bases). Germline CDR1 and CDR2: MNHEY and SVGAGI. V was shortened by 2 bases and J by 8 bases, with 15 bases between the two germline ends. CDR3 length: 15 amino acids. In DNA form, the CDR3 reads TGTGCCAGCAGTTACCTTGGTGGGGCCGGAGAAAAACTGTTTTTT. This encodes CASSYLGGAGEKLFF.

This clone showed up just once. The gene calls are TRBV9 and TRBJ1-5; TRBD1 might be the D (6 bases). The CDR3 loop spans 16 amino acids. V was shortened by 0 bases and J by 4 bases, with 14 bases between the two germline ends. Germline CDR1 reads SGDLS; CDR2 reads YYNGEE. CDR3 DNA: TGTGCCAGCAGCGTAGGCCGGGGGGGGCCGAATCAGCCCCAGCATTTT. Amino acids: CASSVGRGGPNQPQHF.

The chain has TRBV3-1 (or the pseudogene TRBV3-2) and TRBJ1-1; tentative D call: TRBD1 (5 bases). V was pared by 0 bases and J by 3 bases, with 11 bases between. CDR3 length: 15 residues. Germline values: CDR1 LGHDT, CDR2 YNNKEL (reference sequence). CDR3 loop: CASSQEKGRDTEAFF. The CDR3 DNA follows: TGTGCCAGCAGCCAAGAGAAAGGCAGGGACACTGAAGCTTTCTTT.

The chain has TRBV24-1 and TRBJ2-3, with D perhaps matching TRBD2 (6 bases). Per germline, CDR1 KGHDR and CDR2 SFDVKD. There are 14 residues in the CDR3. Trimming left V 3 bases short and J 4 bases short, with 10 bases between. In DNA form, the CDR3 reads TGTGCCACCAGTGATGGCGGGGTCTCAGATACGCAGTATTTT. Protein sequence: CATSDGGVSDTQYF.

This chain uses TRBV27 with TRBJ1-6; D might be TRBD1 (5 bases). The CDR3 runs 16 residues. The V end lost 7 bases, the J end lost 0 bases, and 13 bases lay between the germline ends. The V gene's germline CDR1 is MNHEY and CDR2 SMNVEV (reference sequence). The CDR3 nucleotides read TGTGCCAGCAACCCAACGAGGGGCTCCTATAATTCACCCCTCCACTTT. Amino acids: CASNPTRGSYNSPLHF.

V is TRBV4-2 and J is TRBJ1-1, with no clear D. Germline V gene data show CDR1 as LGHNA and CDR2 as YNFKEQ. The germline V and J ends were trimmed by 1 base and 1 base, with 7 bases remaining between them. This CDR3 is built from 14 residues. The CDR3 coding sequence is TGTGCCAGCAGCCAAGGGCACAAGAACACTGAAGCTTTCTTT. It translates to CASSQGHKNTEAFF.

J is TRBJ2-6 and V is TRBV4-3; 8 nucleotides match TRBD2. The germline V gene has CDR1 LGHNA and CDR2 YSLEER. With 0 bases clipped from V and 0 bases from J, the junction kept 4 bases outside the gene matches. CDR3 length equals 18 residues. In DNA, the CDR3 is TGCGCCAGCAGCCAAGAAGCGGGGGACCACTCTGGGGCCAACGTCCTGACTTTC. Translating gives CASSQEAGDHSGANVLTF.

The chain carries TRBV15 and TRBJ1-1; 7 bases match TRBD1. Germline V lookup: CDR1 LNHNV, CDR2 YYDKDF (reference sequence). The CDR3 has 15 residues. Trimming took 1 base from V and 4 from J; bases not matched to a gene: 6. The CDR3 region is CATSRGRGHGTEAFF. For the CDR3, the DNA is TGTGCCACCAGCAGAGGTAGGGGGCACGGCACTGAAGCTTTCTTT.

This chain uses TRBV18 with TRBJ2-3, with 9 bases that match TRBD1. The CDR3 is 16 residues long. Losses at the gene ends were 3 bases for V and 3 bases for J; bases not matched to a gene: 7. Germline lookup yields CDR1 KGHSH and CDR2 LQKENI. In nucleotides, the CDR3 is TGTGCCAGCTCACCTCCTACAGGGGGCGGTACAGATACGCAGTATTTT. It yields the protein CASSPPTGGGTDTQYF.

The sample holds one count of this clone. The rearrangement joins TRBV11-2 to TRBJ2-7, with a possible D match to TRBD1 (6 bases). The V end was cut by 0 bases, the J end by 7 bases, with 16 bases between. This CDR3 contains 15 residues. Germline V lookup: CDR1 SGHAT, CDR2 FQNNGV. CDR3 sequence reads: CASSLEGTPSSEQYV. As DNA, the CDR3 is TGTGCCAGCAGCTTAGAAGGGACACCCTCGAGTGAGCAGTACGTC.

In DNA, the CDR3 is TGTGCCAGCAGCTTGAGGCCAGGCAACACCATATATTTT. This translates into CASSLRPGNTIYF. The chain is built from TRBV5-8 and TRBJ1-3, with D uncertain. The germline gives CDR1 SGHTS, CDR2 YDEGEE. The V gene lost 1 base and the J gene lost 7 bases, with 9 bases spanning the gap. The CDR3 totals 13 residues.

The chain joins TRBV3-1 (or the pseudogene TRBV3-2) to TRBJ1-3; D possibly corresponds to TRBD1 (6 bases). Germline V CDR1 and CDR2: LGHDT, YNNKEL (reference sequence). This CDR3 has 15 amino acids. The V end was cut by 3 bases, the J end by 0 bases, with 9 bases between. CDR3 in DNA: TGTGCCAGCAGCCACGCCAGGGGCTCTGGAAACACCATATATTTT. This codes for CASSHARGSGNTIYF.

The gene calls are TRBV13 and TRBJ2-3; D gene ambiguous. Germline loops: CDR1 PRHDT, CDR2 FYEKMQ (reference sequence). The CDR3 spans 12 residues. The V and J ends lost 10 bases and 6 bases respectively, with 14 bases between them. The CDR3 bases are TGTGCCACCACCCGAGATGAGGATACGCAGTATTTT. This encodes CATTRDEDTQYF.

This clone came up once. The chain has TRBV9 and TRBJ2-3; no clear D. The CDR3 covers 16 residues. The V and J ends lost 4 bases and 3 bases respectively, with 18 bases between them. Germline-derived CDR1 and CDR2 are SGDLS and YYNGEE. The CDR3 is CASSPSWTPATDTQYF. The CDR3, as DNA: TGTGCCAGCAGCCCCTCCTGGACCCCGGCGACAGATACGCAGTATTTT.